These 15 T cell receptor beta chains were sequenced from one sample in a study of blood T cells in healthy people across ages. Through a sample-barcoded 5' primer and a J-beta primer mix, a second PCR was run for 7 to 11 cycles. TCRdb passed the 5' RACE reads through MiXCR, listing each CDR3 protein once. The data show 1.5 million to 2 million distinct CDR3 sequences, with roughly 27% seen just once and roughly 8% held by the top ten. The sample was blood. Receptors were obtained from a woman aged 25 to 45 in good health.

This clonotype occurred a few times. The chain uses TRBV7-9 and TRBJ2-3; 7 bases are shared with TRBD1. CDR3 size: 15 residues. In germline, CDR1 is SEHNR, CDR2 FQNEAQ (reference sequence). J was trimmed by 2 bases and V by 5 bases; bases with no gene match: 7. This CDR3 reads CASSPGDRPTDTQYF. The CDR3 bases are TGTGCCAGCAGCCCTGGGGACAGACCCACAGATACGCAGTATTTT.

This clonotype was observed once. The junction does not match germline at one end; this may be a read error. The V call is TRBV11-2, the J call TRBJ2-2; 7 bases are a match to TRBD2. Germline-derived CDR1 and CDR2 are SGHAT and FQNNGV. The CDR3 is made up of 16 amino acids. The DNA for the CDR3 is TGTGCCAGCAGCTTCTCAAGGGGAGGGAGCACCGGGGAGCGGTTTTTT. Translation: CASSFSRGGSTGERFF.

In its sample, this clonotype was seen a few times. The CDR3 nucleotides are TGTGCCAGCAGTTCCCTGGACATGGGGGAGAGTGGCTACACCTTC. Its protein product is CASSSLDMGESGYTF. V and J are TRBV28 and TRBJ1-2, with D possibly being TRBD1 (5 bases). The ends were cut back, 4 bases at V and 7 bases at J, with 19 bases in the middle. CDR3 size: 15 residues. CDR1 and CDR2 from the germline V gene are MDHEN and SYDVKM.

Turning to this clonotype: A read error may explain this, as a much larger clone is one base away. This chain uses TRBV6-6 with TRBJ2-7; D not resolved. This CDR3 is built from 12 residues. The germline gives CDR1 MNHNY, CDR2 SVGAGI (reference sequence). The DNA for the CDR3 is TGTGCCGGCAGTTTCCGCGCGGACGAGCAGTACTTC. Its protein is CAGSFRADEQYF.

The chain carries TRBV7-9 and TRBJ2-7, with TRBD1 matching over 10 bases. Germline V gene data show CDR1 as SEHNR and CDR2 as FQNEAQ (reference sequence). The CDR3 loop spans 14 amino acids. V trimming: 4 bases; J trimming: 7 bases; junction bases outside the gene matches: 7. In DNA form, the CDR3 reads TGTGCCAGCAGCTCGCAGACAGGGGGCTGGGAGCAGTACTTC. Translation gives CASSSQTGGWEQYF. Variable domain in full (rest from reference TRBV7-9 and TRBJ2-7): DTGVSQNPRHKITKRGQNVTFRCDPISEHNRLYWYRQTLGQGPEFLTYFQNEAQLEKSRLLSDRFSAERPKGSFSTLEIQRTEQGDSAMYLCASSSQTGGWEQYFGPGTRLTVT.

This clonotype was counted only a few times. The gene calls are TRBV5-1 and TRBJ2-7, with D perhaps matching TRBD2 (5 bases). Deletions cut 0 bases from V and 3 bases from J, with 16 bases between. The germline gives CDR1 SGHRS, CDR2 YFSETQ. This CDR3 region has 16 residues. The CDR3 reads CASSLGGLDSNYEQYF. The CDR3 region has the DNA TGCGCCAGCAGCTTGGGTGGACTGGACTCTAACTACGAGCAGTACTTC.

A remark on this clonotype: A much bigger clone sits one base away, suggesting this may be a read error. The chain is built from TRBV20-1 and TRBJ2-1; 14 nucleotides align to TRBD2. Germline V gives CDR1 DFQATT, CDR2 SNEGSKA (reference sequence). V shed 5 bases, J shed 6 bases, and the junction held 3 bases outside the gene matches. The CDR3 length is 14 residues. The CDR3 protein is CSAQGTSGSNEQFF. CDR3 nucleotides: TGCAGTGCTCAAGGGACTAGCGGGAGCAATGAGCAGTTCTTC.

The chain is built from TRBV4-1 and TRBJ2-1; maybe TRBD2 (5 bases). Germline V lookup: CDR1 MGHRA, CDR2 YSYEKL. The germline V and J ends were trimmed by 1 base and 2 bases, with 9 bases remaining between them. The CDR3 runs to 15 residues. The CDR3 sequence is CASSQGETPYNEQFF. In DNA, the CDR3 is TGCGCCAGCAGCCAAGGGGAGACTCCCTACAATGAGCAGTTCTTC.

This clonotype occurred a few times. The V call is TRBV28, the J call TRBJ2-7; a weak D match, TRBD2 (6 bases). This CDR3 contains 14 residues. Germline CDR1 reads MDHEN; CDR2 reads SYDVKM. Trimming cost V 3 bases and J 5 bases, with 14 bases left between them. The CDR3, as DNA: TGTGCCAGCAGTTTCCTCGGCGGGGAGGACGAGCAGTACTTC. The encoded protein is CASSFLGGEDEQYF.

J is TRBJ1-1 and V is TRBV18; tentatively, D is TRBD1 (5 bases). The CDR3 covers 15 residues. Germline assignment: CDR1 KGHSH and CDR2 LQKENI. V shed 2 bases and J shed 1 base, with 11 bases lying between them. CDR3 protein: CASSPTLTENTEAFF. The CDR3 nucleotides are TGTGCCAGCTCACCAACACTGACAGAGAACACTGAAGCTTTCTTT.

The table lists this clonotype with a few counts. V usage is TRBV30 and J usage is TRBJ1-2; D unclear. The V gene lost 1 base and the J gene lost 0 bases, with 3 bases spanning the gap. The CDR3 consists of 12 residues. The germline V gene has CDR1 GTSNPN and CDR2 SVGIG (reference sequence). The CDR3 region has the DNA TGTGCCTGGAGTGAATCTAACTATGGCTACACCTTC. This sequence encodes CAWSESNYGYTF.

The rearrangement uses TRBV6-6 and TRBJ2-1, with TRBD2 identical over 7 bases. This CDR3 is 15 amino acids long. CDR1 and CDR2 (germline): MNHNY, SVGAGI (reference sequence). V was pared by 2 bases and J by 9 bases, with 10 bases of the junction left unmatched. The CDR3 loop is CASSYGLTGGGEQFF. The DNA for the CDR3 is TGTGCCAGCAGTTACGGACTAACGGGGGGTGGTGAGCAGTTCTTC.

This clonotype was seen a few times. A much larger clone differs from this one at a single base, so this may be a read error. This chain uses TRBV20-1 with TRBJ2-5; D remains ambiguous. The CDR3 loop spans 11 amino acids. CDR1 DFQATT and CDR2 SNEGSKA come from the germline V gene (reference sequence). The CDR3 is CRARDEETQYF. Here the CDR3 DNA reads TGCAGGGCTAGAGATGAAGAGACCCAGTACTTC.

As to this clonotype: This may arise from a read error, as a much more abundant clone is one base away. The rearrangement joins TRBV7-9 to TRBJ2-1, with TRBD1 matching over 8 bases. CDR3 size: 16 residues. Germline-derived CDR1 and CDR2 are SEHNR and FQNEAQ (reference sequence). With 1 base clipped from V and 13 bases from J, the junction kept 15 bases outside the gene matches. The DNA for the CDR3 is TGTGCCAGCAGCTTAGAACCCGGACAGGGTTTGGAGACCCAGTTCTTC. It specifies CASSLEPGQGLETQFF.

This rearrangement joins TRBV5-5 to TRBJ2-2, with 7 bases that match TRBD1. J lost 7 bases, V lost 2 bases, and 8 bases had no gene match. CDR3 length: 15 amino acids. Germline loops: CDR1 SGHKS, CDR2 YYEKEE (reference sequence). CDR3 in DNA: TGTGCCAGCAGCTTCTTCGACAGGGTCGGCGGGGAGCTGTTTTTT. It encodes CASSFFDRVGGELFF. Full variable domain (outside the CDR3, taken from reference TRBV5-5 and TRBJ2-2): DAGVTQSPTHLIKTRGQQVTLRCSPISGHKSVSWYQQVLGQGPQFIFQYYEKEERGRGNFPDRFSARQFPNYSSELNVNALLLGDSALYLCASSFFDRVGGELFFGEGSRLTVL.